Following are 2 T cell receptor beta chains from one sample sequenced in a study of T cells in Graves' hyperthyroidism and ophthalmopathy. RNA transcripts served as the template for amplifying TCR beta CDR3 regions. Initially, a first-round RT-PCR of the TCR CDR3 employed the HTBI primer set. Each CDR3 protein is one row after TCRdb ran MiXCR on the multiplex PCR reads. The table shows about 360,000 distinct CDR3 sequences, with about 12% occurring only once. Sequences were obtained from blood. The receptors here all came from a woman aged 18-29 years with Graves' hyperthyroidism.

This clonotype was observed many times. The chain links TRBV19 to TRBJ2-7; 8 bases map to TRBD1. Trimming at V came to 5 bases and at J to 6 bases, leaving 9 bases not matched to a gene. CDR1 and CDR2 (germline): LNHDA, SQIVND (reference sequence). This CDR3 has 14 residues. DNA of the CDR3: TGTGCCAGTAGTGCCGGGACAGGATCCCTCGAGCAGTACTTC. Protein product: CASSAGTGSLEQYF.

This clonotype was observed at least ten times. The chain links TRBV28 to TRBJ2-7; weak D call: TRBD2 (5 bases). The V end was cut by 3 bases, the J end by 6 bases, with 9 bases between. Looked up from germline, CDR1 is MDHEN and CDR2 is SYDVKM. The CDR3 is made up of 12 amino acids. CDR3 sequence: CASSLGRPEQYF. The CDR3 nucleotides are TGTGCCAGCAGTTTGGGGAGACCCGAGCAGTACTTC.